This T cell receptor beta chain was sequenced for a study of control samples from healthy donors and cancer patients. The CDR3 spans 11 residues. Germline V lookup: CDR1 SEHNR, CDR2 FQNEAQ (reference sequence). The ends were cut back, 5 bases at V and 4 bases at J, with 6 bases in the middle. Assay: immunoSEQ multiplex PCR; the TCRdb copy retains only in-frame clones and omits some. The data hold roughly 220,000 clones, with about 94% observed a single time. This sequence originates from a man aged 50-59 years in good health. The V call is TRBV7-9, the J call TRBJ2-7, with D perhaps matching TRBD2 (6 bases). The specimen sequenced was blood. In DNA, the CDR3 is TGTGCCAGCAGCCGGGGGTACGAGCAGTACTTC. Translation gives CASSRGYEQYF.